The 32 T cell receptor beta chains in this list originate from one sample, sequenced in a study of neurological immune-mediated disorders. TCRdb passed the 5' RACE reads through MiXCR, listing each CDR3 protein once. The sample records about 84,000 distinct CDR3 sequences, under 13% being singletons. Sequencing input: PBMCs. The receptors were sampled from a man in his forties in good health.

This clonotype appeared many times. This chain connects TRBV29-1 to TRBJ2-7; the match to TRBD2 covers 10 bases. Germline CDR1 reads SQVTM; CDR2 reads ANQGSEA. The CDR3 has 15 amino acids. CDR3 protein: CSALGVAGGPYEQYF. The CDR3 DNA reads as TGCAGTGCATTGGGGGTAGCGGGAGGCCCATACGAGCAGTACTTC.

The rearrangement joins TRBV12-3 or TRBV12-4 to TRBJ2-1; TRBD2 might be the D (6 bases). Deletions cut 3 bases from V and 6 bases from J, with 9 bases between. CDR3 length: 13 amino acids. CDR3: CASSFGGSNEQFF. The CDR3 region has the DNA TGTGCCAGCAGTTTCGGGGGTAGCAATGAGCAGTTCTTC.

This clonotype was counted ten times or more. The CDR3 loop is CSARDQLWEGYGYTF. CDR3 bases: TGCAGTGCTAGAGATCAACTGTGGGAGGGCTATGGCTACACCTTC. This sequence joins TRBV20-1 and TRBJ1-2; D not resolved. Looked up from germline, CDR1 is DFQATT and CDR2 is SNEGSKA (reference sequence). The CDR3 covers 15 residues. The V end was cut by 0 bases, the J end by 4 bases, with 15 bases between.

Many counts were recorded for this clonotype. The chain links TRBV6-1 to TRBJ1-1; TRBD1 is a possible D gene (5 bases). This CDR3 has 16 residues. Germline V CDR1 and CDR2: MNHNS, SASEGT. The V end was cut by 6 bases, the J end by 1 base, with 18 bases between. CDR3 sequence (DNA): TGTGCCAGCAGGAAAGGCCAGGGTATATCGAACACTGAAGCTTTCTTT. It encodes CASRKGQGISNTEAFF.

This clonotype was counted many times. The rearrangement uses TRBV5-1 and TRBJ2-1; 9 positions match TRBD1. There are 16 residues in the CDR3. Germline CDR1 SGHRS, CDR2 YFSETQ. J gave up 6 bases and V 4 bases, and 11 bases lay outside the gene matches. CDR3 sequence: CASSPIRGGQGNEQFF. The CDR3, as DNA: TGCGCCAGCAGCCCAATAAGGGGGGGACAGGGCAATGAGCAGTTCTTC.

The J gene is TRBJ2-7, the V gene TRBV11-1; 9 nucleotides agree with TRBD1. This CDR3 region has 16 residues. J was trimmed by 9 bases and V by 4 bases; bases with no gene match: 16. The germline V gene encodes CDR1 SGHAT and CDR2 FQDESV (reference sequence). The CDR3 DNA follows: TGTGCCAGCAGCTCCGGACAGGGGCTTCTAGGTTTGGGGCAGTACTTC. Its protein is CASSSGQGLLGLGQYF.

This clonotype was seen many times. The rearrangement joins TRBV20-1 to TRBJ1-1; perhaps TRBD1 as D (6 bases). The CDR3 runs 17 residues. The germline V gene encodes CDR1 DFQATT and CDR2 SNEGSKA (reference sequence). The ends were cut back, 0 bases at V and 3 bases at J, with 20 bases in the middle. This chain's CDR3 is CSARDWANGGGDTEAFF. DNA of the CDR3: TGCAGTGCTAGAGATTGGGCTAACGGGGGCGGGGACACTGAAGCTTTCTTT.

This clonotype was observed at least ten times. The rearrangement links TRBV27 to TRBJ1-5, with a weak D call TRBD1 (6 bases). Germline-derived CDR1 and CDR2 are MNHEY and SMNVEV (reference sequence). The CDR3 contains 14 residues. V shed 2 bases and J shed 4 bases, with 9 bases lying between them. The CDR3 loop reads CASSLGTPNQPQHF. CDR3 nucleotide sequence: TGTGCCAGCAGTTTAGGGACACCAAATCAGCCCCAGCATTTT.

This clonotype was observed at least ten times. The rearrangement links TRBV20-1 to TRBJ2-1; no definite D call. Per germline, CDR1 DFQATT and CDR2 SNEGSKA (reference sequence). The CDR3 is made up of 15 amino acids. Trimming took off 0 bases at V and 0 bases at J, with 9 bases between the two ends. CDR3 bases: TGCAGTGCTAGAGATTACGTGAGCTCCTACAATGAGCAGTTCTTC. Encoded protein: CSARDYVSSYNEQFF.

This clonotype was recorded at least ten times. This chain links TRBV28 with TRBJ2-1; 8 nucleotides agree with TRBD2. Per the germline V gene, CDR1 is MDHEN and CDR2 is SYDVKM. The CDR3 extends over 20 amino acids. V trimming: 5 bases; J trimming: 4 bases; junction bases outside the gene matches: 22. The CDR3 is CASSTPLGQASGSNYNEQFF. The CDR3 nucleotides read TGTGCCAGCAGTACCCCCCTGGGCCAGGCAAGCGGGAGCAATTACAATGAGCAGTTCTTC.

This clonotype was found many times. The V call is TRBV10-3, the J call TRBJ1-5, with 11 bases matching TRBD1. There are 15 residues in the CDR3. Trimming cost V 4 bases and J 7 bases; bases outside gene matches: 6. The germline V gene has CDR1 ENHRY and CDR2 SYGVKD. CDR3 coding DNA: TGTGCCATCAGTGGGGGACAGGGGGAGAGACAGCCCCAGCATTTT. It is translated as CAISGGQGERQPQHF.

The V and J genes are TRBV20-1 and TRBJ2-5; D is perhaps TRBD2 (5 bases). There are 11 residues in the CDR3. V was cut by 6 bases and J by 3 bases, with 8 bases left in between. The germline CDR1 and CDR2 sequences are DFQATT and SNEGSKA (reference sequence). CDR3 in amino acids: CSAATKETQYF. The CDR3 coding sequence is TGCAGTGCCGCGACTAAAGAGACCCAGTACTTC.

The J gene is TRBJ1-2, the V gene TRBV5-1; no reliable D call. CDR3 length: 14 residues. The V end lost 4 bases, the J end lost 4 bases, and 14 bases lay between the germline ends. Germline CDR1 reads SGHRS; CDR2 reads YFSETQ. The CDR3 loop is CASSPDGGSYGYTF. The CDR3 DNA follows: TGCGCCAGCAGCCCTGATGGTGGGTCCTATGGCTACACCTTC.

This clonotype occurred many times. CDR3 sequence reads: CASSLARGPYEQYF. DNA for the CDR3: TGCGCCAGCAGCCTTGCTAGGGGACCCTACGAGCAGTACTTC. The V and J genes are TRBV5-1 and TRBJ2-7; D could derive from TRBD1 or TRBD2 (5 bases each). Trimming removed 4 bases from V and 2 bases from J, with 13 bases in between. Germline CDR1 reads SGHRS; CDR2 reads YFSETQ. This CDR3 comprises 14 residues.

The table lists this clonotype with a few counts. V usage is TRBV6-6 and J usage is TRBJ2-1; the D call may be TRBD1 or TRBD2 (6 bases each). The CDR3 consists of 16 residues. Looked up from germline, CDR1 is MNHNY and CDR2 is SVGAGI (reference sequence). Trimming shortened V by 4 bases and J by 9 bases, and 22 bases separated the two germline ends. CDR3 nucleotide sequence: TGTGCCAGCAGTTCCCAGGGGCTAGCGTTTCGGCCTGAGCAGTTCTTC. Its protein product is CASSSQGLAFRPEQFF.

V is TRBV5-6 and J is TRBJ2-7; 7 bases align to TRBD1. With V trimmed by 2 bases and J by 3 bases, 5 bases remained unmatched. Germline CDR1 and CDR2: SGHDT and YYEEEE. CDR3 length: 14 residues. CDR3 nucleotides: TGTGCCAGCAGCTTCCGGGACAGTAACTACGAGCAGTACTTC. Its protein is CASSFRDSNYEQYF.

This clonotype was counted many times. The chain joins TRBV12-3 or TRBV12-4 to TRBJ2-7; D is tentatively TRBD1 or TRBD2 (5 bases each). This CDR3 has 14 amino acids. The germline V and J ends were trimmed by 1 base and 0 bases, with 7 bases remaining between them. CDR3 amino acids: CASSLDGASYEQYF. CDR3 DNA: TGTGCCAGCAGTTTAGACGGGGCCTCCTACGAGCAGTACTTC.

This clonotype was recorded many times. CDR3 bases: TGTGCCAGCAGTACGCCGAGACTCCTCCCGGGGGAGCAGTACTTC. This translates into CASSTPRLLPGEQYF. The J gene is TRBJ2-7, the V gene TRBV6-2 or TRBV6-3; tentatively, D is TRBD2 (5 bases). The germline V gene has CDR1 MNHEY and CDR2 SVGEGT. The CDR3 runs to 15 residues. Trimming removed 5 bases at V and 7 bases at J, with 21 bases between.

Ten or more counts support this clonotype. This sequence joins TRBV10-3 and TRBJ2-5; D perhaps matches TRBD1 (6 bases). Trimming removed 9 bases at V and 1 base at J, with 12 bases between. Germline V CDR1 and CDR2: ENHRY, SYGVKD. The CDR3 is 13 residues long. This CDR3 reads CAITGGLQETQYF. The CDR3 DNA is TGTGCCATTACTGGGGGCCTCCAAGAGACCCAGTACTTC.

This clonotype was observed a few times. The chain is built from TRBV11-2 and TRBJ2-2; 7 bases are a match to TRBD1. V trimming: 6 bases; J trimming: 3 bases; junction bases outside the gene matches: 4. Germline CDR1 SGHAT, CDR2 FQNNGV. CDR3 length: 14 residues. CDR3 sequence (DNA): TGTGCCAGCAGTCCCGGGACAGACACCGGGGAGCTGTTTTTT. Protein sequence: CASSPGTDTGELFF.

This clonotype was detected many times. J is TRBJ2-7 and V is TRBV5-1, with D maybe TRBD1 (5 bases). In germline, CDR1 is SGHRS, CDR2 YFSETQ. The CDR3 has 14 amino acids. Trimming took 7 bases from V and 5 from J, leaving 19 bases between them. In nucleotides, the CDR3 is TGCGCCAGCGGGCAGGGAAAGGTCAGCCACGAGCAGTACTTC. Its translation is CASGQGKVSHEQYF.

As concerns this clonotype: At one end the junction does not follow the germline gene, possibly because of a read error. The chain is built from TRBV7-2 and TRBJ2-5; no definite D call. This CDR3 contains 13 residues. Germline V gives CDR1 SGHTA, CDR2 FQGNSA. The CDR3 bases are TGTGCCAGCAGCTTACATCGACAAGATACCCAGTACTTT. This encodes CASSLHRQDTQYF.

This clonotype showed up many times. V gene TRBV7-2 combines with J gene TRBJ1-1, with D possibly TRBD1 on 5 matching bases. The germline gives CDR1 SGHTA, CDR2 FQGNSA. This CDR3 has 15 amino acids. Trimming removed 3 bases from V and 4 bases from J, with 15 bases in between. CDR3 loop: CASSFTQGVSTEAFF. The DNA for the CDR3 is TGTGCCAGCAGCTTCACGCAGGGTGTAAGCACTGAAGCTTTCTTT. Filled out from reference TRBV7-2 and TRBJ1-1, the complete variable domain reads GAGVSQSPSNKVTEKGKDVELRCDPISGHTALYWYRQSLGQGLEFLIYFQGNSAPDKSGLPSDRFSAERTGGSVSTLTIQRTQQEDSAVYLCASSFTQGVSTEAFFGQGTRLTVV.

This clonotype occurred many times. The chain has TRBV15 and TRBJ2-7; tentatively, D is TRBD1 or TRBD2 (5 bases each). Germline V gene lookup returns CDR1 LNHNV and CDR2 YYDKDF (reference sequence). The CDR3 is 15 residues long. The germline V and J ends were trimmed by 3 bases and 1 base, with 13 bases remaining between them. This CDR3 is CATSSDRDGSYEQYF. DNA for the CDR3: TGTGCCACCAGCAGCGATCGGGACGGTTCCTACGAGCAGTACTTC.

The genes are TRBV6-1 and TRBJ1-2, with 9 bases fitting TRBD1. The V and J ends lost 6 bases and 7 bases, in that order; junction bases with no gene match: 9. This CDR3 has 14 amino acids. The germline V gene encodes CDR1 MNHNS and CDR2 SASEGT. CDR3 residues: CASSLGQGGSGYTF. Written as DNA, the CDR3 is TGTGCCAGCAGCCTGGGACAGGGAGGGAGTGGCTACACCTTC.

This clonotype was seen at least ten times. The V call is TRBV5-1, the J call TRBJ2-5, with D possibly matching TRBD2 (5 bases). The V gene's germline CDR1 is SGHRS and CDR2 YFSETQ. Between the trimmed V and J ends, which lost 1 base and 5 bases, there was a span of 9 bases. This CDR3 comprises 13 residues. The CDR3 DNA sequence: TGCGCCAGCAGCTTGAACGGGGTGGAGACCCAGTACTTC. Encoded protein: CASSLNGVETQYF.

This clonotype was counted many times. The chain combines TRBV2 with TRBJ2-1; 8 nucleotides agree with TRBD1. Germline V gives CDR1 SNHLY, CDR2 FYNNEI. The CDR3 consists of 14 residues. The V gene end was trimmed by 4 bases and the J gene end by 6 bases; junction bases not matched to a gene: 5. Here the CDR3 reads CASSARGPGNEQFF. The CDR3 DNA is TGTGCCAGCAGTGCCAGGGGGCCGGGCAATGAGCAGTTCTTC.

Notes on this clonotype: No conserved phenylalanine or tryptophan is present at the end of the CDR3, so a read error is the likely explanation. The V and J genes are TRBV2 and TRBJ2-1; possibly TRBD1 for D (5 bases). V was shortened by 5 bases and J by 8 bases, with 13 bases between the two germline ends. CDR1 and CDR2 from the germline V gene are SNHLY and FYNNEI. This CDR3 comprises 13 residues. CDR3 residues: CASSHDRDDEQFL. The DNA of the CDR3 is TGTGCCAGCAGTCATGACAGAGACGATGAGCAGTTCCTC.

This clonotype turned up a few times. The gene calls are TRBV29-1 and TRBJ2-3; D tentatively reads TRBD1 or TRBD2 (5 bases each). V was clipped by 8 bases and J by 1 base, with 10 bases between them. The CDR3 extends over 12 amino acids. Germline lookup yields CDR1 SQVTM and CDR2 ANQGSEA. In DNA, the CDR3 is TGCAGCTCCAGGGACGGCACAGATACGCAGTATTTT. Translating gives CSSRDGTDTQYF.

This clonotype was counted ten times or more. J is TRBJ2-7 and V is TRBV19, with D tentatively TRBD2 (6 bases). The germline V and J ends were trimmed by 5 bases and 1 base, with 9 bases remaining between them. From germline, CDR1 is LNHDA and CDR2 SQIVND (reference sequence). This CDR3 has 13 amino acids. Here the CDR3 DNA reads TGTGCCAGTAGTGTTCGGGGGTCCTACGAGCAGTACTTC. Protein product: CASSVRGSYEQYF.

This clonotype appeared many times. The V call is TRBV7-9, the J call TRBJ2-1, with TRBD2 matching 8 bases. Germline V gene sequence: CDR1 SEHNR, CDR2 FQNEAQ (reference sequence). The V segment lost 1 base and the J segment 13 bases; nucleotides outside the gene matches: 12. CDR3 length: 15 amino acids. CDR3 in DNA: TGTGCCAGCAGCTTAGTGCGGCGGGAGGACTACAAACAGTTCTTC. It is translated as CASSLVRREDYKQFF.

This clonotype was recorded many times. The chain is built from TRBV7-2 and TRBJ1-2, with 10 bases lining up with TRBD1. Germline V lookup: CDR1 SGHTA, CDR2 FQGNSA. With V trimmed by 5 bases and J by 9 bases, 6 bases remained unmatched. CDR3 length: 13 residues. The DNA of the CDR3 is TGTGCCAGCAGCCCTGGGACAGGGGTACGCTACACCTTC. Its translation: CASSPGTGVRYTF.